This section outlines one T cell receptor beta chain sequence together with its context. The target antigen is unknown. This cohort consisted of healthy bone marrow donors. This entry is derived from a study of cytomegalovirus exposure and HLA in healthy donors. Study findings and constraints: Some TCR beta chains (roughly 160 of them) were listed as cytomegalovirus-associated. A few chains linked to CMV were shown in vitro to be specific for CMV antigens.

The CDR3 extends over 15 amino acids. CDR1 and CDR2 (germline): LGHNA, YNFKEQ. Trimming cost V 0 bases and J 8 bases, with 13 bases left between them. Primers for the PCR totalled 60 Vbeta and 13 Jbeta. Repertoires were generated with immunoSEQ multiplex PCR, while TCRdb's copy carries only in-frame clones and drops some. This sample has 150,000 to 200,000 clones, with nearly 80% found just once. This receptor was obtained from a woman between 40 and 50 years old in good health and CMV-seronegative. The sequenced sample was PBMCs. The chain is built from TRBV4-2 and TRBJ1-4, with unresolved D. This CDR3 is CASSQDPRVGEKLFF. CDR3 nucleotide sequence: TGTGCCAGCAGCCAAGACCCGAGGGTAGGCGAAAAACTGTTTTTT.